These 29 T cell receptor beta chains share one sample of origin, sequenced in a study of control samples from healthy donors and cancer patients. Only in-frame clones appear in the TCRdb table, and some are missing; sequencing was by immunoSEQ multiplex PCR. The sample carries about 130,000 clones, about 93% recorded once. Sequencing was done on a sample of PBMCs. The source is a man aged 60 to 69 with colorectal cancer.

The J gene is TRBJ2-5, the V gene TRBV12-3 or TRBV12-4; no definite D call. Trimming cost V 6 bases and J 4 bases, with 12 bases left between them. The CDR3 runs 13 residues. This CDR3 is CASRLLGRETQYF. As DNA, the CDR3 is TGTGCCAGCAGACTCCTGGGTAGAGAGACCCAGTACTTC.

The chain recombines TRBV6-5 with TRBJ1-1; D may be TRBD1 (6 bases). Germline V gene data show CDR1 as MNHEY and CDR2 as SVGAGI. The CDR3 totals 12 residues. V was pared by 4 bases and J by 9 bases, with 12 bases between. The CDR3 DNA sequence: TGTGCCAGCAGTTTTGCCGGACAGCAAGCTTTCTTT. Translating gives CASSFAGQQAFF.

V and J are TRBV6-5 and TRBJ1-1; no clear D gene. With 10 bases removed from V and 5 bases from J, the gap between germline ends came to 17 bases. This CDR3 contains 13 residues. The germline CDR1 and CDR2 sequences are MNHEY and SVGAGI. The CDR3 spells CANAAGLGTEAFF. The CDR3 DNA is TGTGCCAACGCGGCAGGCTTGGGTACTGAAGCTTTCTTT.

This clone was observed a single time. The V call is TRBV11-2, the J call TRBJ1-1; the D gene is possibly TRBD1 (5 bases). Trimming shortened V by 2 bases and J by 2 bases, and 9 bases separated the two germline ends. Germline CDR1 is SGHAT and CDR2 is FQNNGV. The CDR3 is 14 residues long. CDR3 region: CASSLYGANTEAFF. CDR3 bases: TGTGCCAGCAGCTTATACGGGGCTAACACTGAAGCTTTCTTT.

CDR3 nucleotide sequence: TGCGCCAGCAGCCTCATCGAAACAGATACGCAGTATTTT. This encodes CASSLIETDTQYF. The genes are TRBV5-1 and TRBJ2-3; no definite D call. CDR3 length equals 13 residues. Germline CDR1 reads SGHRS; CDR2 reads YFSETQ. V dropped 4 bases and J dropped 3 bases, with 9 bases sitting between them.

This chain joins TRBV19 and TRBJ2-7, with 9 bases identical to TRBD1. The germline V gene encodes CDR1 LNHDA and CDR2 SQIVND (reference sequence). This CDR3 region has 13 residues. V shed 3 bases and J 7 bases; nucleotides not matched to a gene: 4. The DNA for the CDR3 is TGTGCCAGTAGTATCTCCGGGACAGGGGAGCAGTACTTC. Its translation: CASSISGTGEQYF.

DNA of the CDR3: TGTGCCAGCAGTGAGCGGGAAATAGGTGGCTACACCTTC. Translated: CASSEREIGGYTF. V is TRBV2 and J is TRBJ1-2; no clear D. Germline CDR1 SNHLY, CDR2 FYNNEI. This CDR3 is 13 amino acids long. V dropped 3 bases and J dropped 7 bases, with 12 bases sitting between them.

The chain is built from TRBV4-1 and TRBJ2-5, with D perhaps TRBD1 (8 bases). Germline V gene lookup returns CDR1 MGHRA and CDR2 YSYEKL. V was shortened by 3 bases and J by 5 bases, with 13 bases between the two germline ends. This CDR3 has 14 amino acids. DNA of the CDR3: TGCGCCAGCAGCCAGGGAGGGGACAGGGAGACCCAGTACTTC. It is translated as CASSQGGDRETQYF.

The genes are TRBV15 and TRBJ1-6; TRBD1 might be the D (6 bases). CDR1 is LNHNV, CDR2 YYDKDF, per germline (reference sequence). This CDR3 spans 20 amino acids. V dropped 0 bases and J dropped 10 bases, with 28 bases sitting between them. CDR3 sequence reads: CATSRDLTANSKGQGSPLHF. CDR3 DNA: TGTGCCACCAGCAGAGATCTGACAGCGAATTCTAAGGGCCAGGGGTCACCCCTCCACTTT.

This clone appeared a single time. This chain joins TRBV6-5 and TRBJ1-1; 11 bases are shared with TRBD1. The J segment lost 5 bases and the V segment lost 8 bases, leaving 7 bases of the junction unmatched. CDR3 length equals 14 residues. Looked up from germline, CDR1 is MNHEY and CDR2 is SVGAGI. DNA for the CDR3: TGTGCCAGCTTTTCGGGACAGGGGGGGACTGAAGCTTTCTTT. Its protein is CASFSGQGGTEAFF.

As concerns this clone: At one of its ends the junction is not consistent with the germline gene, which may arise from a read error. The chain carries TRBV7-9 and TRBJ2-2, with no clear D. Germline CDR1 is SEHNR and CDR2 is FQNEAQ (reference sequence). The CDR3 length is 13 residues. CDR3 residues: CASSLGNAGELFF. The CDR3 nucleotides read TGTGCCAGCAGCTTAGGGAACGCCGGGGAGCTGTTTTTT. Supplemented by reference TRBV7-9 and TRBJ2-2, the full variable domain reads DTGVSQNPRHKITKRGQNVTFRCDPISEHNRLYWYRQTLGQGPEFLTYFQNEAQLEKSRLLSDRFSAERPKGSFSTLEIQRTEQGDSAMYLCASSLGNAGELFFGEGSRLTVL.

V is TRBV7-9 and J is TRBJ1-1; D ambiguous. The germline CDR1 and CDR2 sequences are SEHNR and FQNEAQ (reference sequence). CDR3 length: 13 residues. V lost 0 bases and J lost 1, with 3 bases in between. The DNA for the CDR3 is TGTGCCAGCAGCTTAGCGGGGAACACTGAAGCTTTCTTT. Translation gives CASSLAGNTEAFF.

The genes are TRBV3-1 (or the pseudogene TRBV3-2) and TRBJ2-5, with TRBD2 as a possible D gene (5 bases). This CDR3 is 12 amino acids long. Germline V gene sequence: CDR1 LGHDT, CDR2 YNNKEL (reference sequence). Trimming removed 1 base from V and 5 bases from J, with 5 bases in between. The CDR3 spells CASSQGRETQYF. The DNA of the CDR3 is TGTGCCAGCAGCCAAGGGAGGGAGACCCAGTACTTC.

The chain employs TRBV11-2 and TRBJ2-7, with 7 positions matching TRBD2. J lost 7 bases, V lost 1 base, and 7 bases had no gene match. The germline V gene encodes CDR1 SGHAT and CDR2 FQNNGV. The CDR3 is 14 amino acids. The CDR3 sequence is CASSLGIWEGEQYF. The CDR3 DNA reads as TGTGCCAGCAGCTTAGGAATATGGGAGGGGGAGCAGTACTTC.

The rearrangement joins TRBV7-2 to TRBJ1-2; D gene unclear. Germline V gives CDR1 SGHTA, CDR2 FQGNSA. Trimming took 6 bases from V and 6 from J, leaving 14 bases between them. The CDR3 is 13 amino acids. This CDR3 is CASSPPEGNGYTF. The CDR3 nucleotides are TGTGCCAGCAGTCCCCCCGAAGGGAATGGCTACACCTTC.

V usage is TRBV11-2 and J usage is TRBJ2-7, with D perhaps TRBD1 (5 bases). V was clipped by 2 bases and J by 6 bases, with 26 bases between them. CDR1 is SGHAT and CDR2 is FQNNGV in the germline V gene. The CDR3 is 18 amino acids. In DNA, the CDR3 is TGTGCCAGCAGCTTACGGTGCGGTAGTGGCCAGGGTATCTGCGAGCAGTACTTC. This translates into CASSLRCGSGQGICEQYF. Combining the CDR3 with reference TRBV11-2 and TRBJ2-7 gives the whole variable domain EAGVAQSPRYKIIEKRQSVAFWCNPISGHATLYWYQQILGQGPKLLIQFQNNGVVDDSQLPKDRFSAERLKGVDSTLKIQPAKLEDSAVYLCASSLRCGSGQGICEQYFGPGTRLTVT.

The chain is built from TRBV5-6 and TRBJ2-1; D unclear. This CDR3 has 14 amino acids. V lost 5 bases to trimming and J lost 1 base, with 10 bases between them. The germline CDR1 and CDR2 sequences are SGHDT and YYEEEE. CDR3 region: CASRTQVSYNEQFF. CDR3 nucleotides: TGTGCCAGCAGAACTCAAGTTTCCTACAATGAGCAGTTCTTC.

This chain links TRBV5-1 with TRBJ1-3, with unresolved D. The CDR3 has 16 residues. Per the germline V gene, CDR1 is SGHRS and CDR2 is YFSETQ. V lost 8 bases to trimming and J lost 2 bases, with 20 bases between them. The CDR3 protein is CASTTNGITPGNTIYF. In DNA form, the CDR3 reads TGCGCCAGTACCACCAACGGGATTACGCCTGGAAACACCATATATTTT.

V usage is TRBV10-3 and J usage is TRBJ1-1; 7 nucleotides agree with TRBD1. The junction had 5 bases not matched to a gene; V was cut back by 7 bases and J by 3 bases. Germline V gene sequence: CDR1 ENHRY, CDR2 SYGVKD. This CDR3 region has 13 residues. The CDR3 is CAITGTGDTEAFF. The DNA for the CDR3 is TGTGCCATCACTGGAACAGGGGACACTGAAGCTTTCTTT.

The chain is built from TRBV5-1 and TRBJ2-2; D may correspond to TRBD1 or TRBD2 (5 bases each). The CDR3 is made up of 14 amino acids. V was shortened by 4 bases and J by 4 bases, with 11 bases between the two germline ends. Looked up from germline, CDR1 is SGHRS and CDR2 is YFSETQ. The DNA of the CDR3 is TGCGCCAGCAGCGAGGGACGGTCCACCGGGGAGCTGTTTTTT. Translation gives CASSEGRSTGELFF.

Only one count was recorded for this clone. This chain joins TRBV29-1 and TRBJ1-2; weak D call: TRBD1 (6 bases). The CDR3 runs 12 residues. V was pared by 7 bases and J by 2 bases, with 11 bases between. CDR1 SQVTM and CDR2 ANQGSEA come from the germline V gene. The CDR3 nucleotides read TGCAGCGCGTCAACAGGGAACTATGGCTACACCTTC. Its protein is CSASTGNYGYTF.

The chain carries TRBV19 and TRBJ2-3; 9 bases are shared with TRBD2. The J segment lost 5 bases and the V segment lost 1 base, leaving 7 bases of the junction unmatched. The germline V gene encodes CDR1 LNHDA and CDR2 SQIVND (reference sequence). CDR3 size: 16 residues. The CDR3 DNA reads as TGTGCCAGTAGTATAGTAGTGGGTAGCGGGGGAGATACGCAGTATTTT. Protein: CASSIVVGSGGDTQYF. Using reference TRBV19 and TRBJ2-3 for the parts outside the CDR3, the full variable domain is DGGITQSPKYLFRKEGQNVTLSCEQNLNHDAMYWYRQDPGQGLRLIYYSQIVNDFQKGDIAEGYSVSREKKESFPLTVTSAQKNPTAFYLCASSIVVGSGGDTQYFGPGTRLTVL.

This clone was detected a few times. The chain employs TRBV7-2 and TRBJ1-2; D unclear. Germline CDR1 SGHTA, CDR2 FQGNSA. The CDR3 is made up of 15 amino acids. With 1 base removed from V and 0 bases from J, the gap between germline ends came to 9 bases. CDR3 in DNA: TGTGCCAGCAGCTTAGATTTTGGAGCTAACTATGGCTACACCTTC. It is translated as CASSLDFGANYGYTF.

CDR3 loop: CASRGTGAYTF. CDR3 nucleotides: TGTGCCAGCAGGGGGACAGGGGCCTACACCTTC. The chain has TRBV25-1 and TRBJ1-2; 10 bases fit TRBD1. The J segment lost 10 bases and the V segment lost 6 bases, leaving 2 bases of the junction unmatched. The CDR3 is 11 amino acids. Germline CDR1 MGHDK, CDR2 SYGVNS.

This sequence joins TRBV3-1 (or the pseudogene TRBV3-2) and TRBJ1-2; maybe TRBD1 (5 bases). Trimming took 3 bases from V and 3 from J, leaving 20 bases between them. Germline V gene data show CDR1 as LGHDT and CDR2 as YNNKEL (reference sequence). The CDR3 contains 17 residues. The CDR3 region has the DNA TGTGCCAGCAGCCAGCCCCTCCTCGCGCAGGGCGACTATGGCTACACCTTC. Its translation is CASSQPLLAQGDYGYTF.

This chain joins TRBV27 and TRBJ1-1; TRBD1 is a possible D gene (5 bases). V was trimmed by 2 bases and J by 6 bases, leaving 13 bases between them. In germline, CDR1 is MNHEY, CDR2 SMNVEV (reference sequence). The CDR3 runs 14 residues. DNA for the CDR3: TGTGCCAGCAGTTTAGGTGGGACCCGTTCTGAAGCTTTCTTT. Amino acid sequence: CASSLGGTRSEAFF.

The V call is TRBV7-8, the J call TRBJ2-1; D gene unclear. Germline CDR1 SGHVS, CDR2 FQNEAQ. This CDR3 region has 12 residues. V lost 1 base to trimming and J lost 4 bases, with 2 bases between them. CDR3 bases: TGTGCCAGCAGCTTAGGGTACAATGAGCAGTTCTTC. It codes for CASSLGYNEQFF. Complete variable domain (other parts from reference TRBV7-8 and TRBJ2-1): GAGVSQSPRYKVAKRGQDVALRCDPISGHVSLFWYQQALGQGPEFLTYFQNEAQLDKSGLPSDRFFAERPEGSVSTLKIQRTQQEDSAVYLCASSLGYNEQFFGPGTRLTVL.

The DNA of the CDR3 is TGCGCCAGCAGCTTGCTCAGCCAAGAGACCCAGTACTTC. This sequence encodes CASSLLSQETQYF. V is TRBV5-1 and J is TRBJ2-5, with D unresolved. The ends were cut back, 1 base at V and 1 base at J, with 5 bases in the middle. Germline CDR1 is SGHRS and CDR2 is YFSETQ. There are 13 residues in the CDR3.

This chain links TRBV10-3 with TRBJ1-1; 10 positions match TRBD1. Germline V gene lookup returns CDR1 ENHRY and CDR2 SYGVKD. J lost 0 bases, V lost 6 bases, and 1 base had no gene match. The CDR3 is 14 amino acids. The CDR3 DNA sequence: TGTGCCATCAGGGGACAGGGGTTGAACACTGAAGCTTTCTTT. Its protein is CAIRGQGLNTEAFF.